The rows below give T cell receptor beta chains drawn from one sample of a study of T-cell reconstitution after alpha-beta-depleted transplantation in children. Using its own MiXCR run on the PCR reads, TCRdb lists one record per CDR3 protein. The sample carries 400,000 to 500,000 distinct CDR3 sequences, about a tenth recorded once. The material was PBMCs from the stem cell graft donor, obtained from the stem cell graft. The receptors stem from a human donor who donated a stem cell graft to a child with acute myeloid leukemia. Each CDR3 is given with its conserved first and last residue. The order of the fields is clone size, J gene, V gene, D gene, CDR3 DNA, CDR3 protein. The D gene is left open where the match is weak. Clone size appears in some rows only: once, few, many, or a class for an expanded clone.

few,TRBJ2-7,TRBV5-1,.,TGCGCCAGCAGCCCCCTTCAACAGGGGCGGGAATACTACGAGCAGTACTTC,CASSPLQQGREYYEQYF
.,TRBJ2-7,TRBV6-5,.,TGTGCCAGCAGTTACGTGGTAGGGTCCGAGCAGTACTTC,CASSYVVGSEQYF
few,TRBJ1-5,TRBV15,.,TGTGCCACCAGCAGAGATAGAAGGGAGGGAGGTCAGCCCCAGCATTTT,CATSRDRREGGQPQHF
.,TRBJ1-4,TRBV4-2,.,TGTGCCAGCAGCCAAGATCTAGGGGGTGTTGGTGAAAAACTGTTTTTT,CASSQDLGGVGEKLFF
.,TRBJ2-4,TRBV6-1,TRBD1,TGTGCCAGCAGGGAACAGGGGACAACCAAAAACATTCAGTACTTC,CASREQGTTKNIQYF
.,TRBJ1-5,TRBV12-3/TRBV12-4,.,TGTGCCAGCAGTTTAAGGGATTTCAATCAGCCCCAGCATTTT,CASSLRDFNQPQHF
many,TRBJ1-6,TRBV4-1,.,TGCGCCAGCAGGGGACGGGATGATTCACCCCTCCACTTT,CASRGRDDSPLHF
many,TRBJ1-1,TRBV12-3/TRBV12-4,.,TGCGCCAGCAGCTTTTCCACGAACACTGAAGCTTTCTTT,CASSFSTNTEAFF
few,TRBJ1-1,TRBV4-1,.,TGCGCCAGCAGCCAAGATCCCGGGACCGGGAGGACTGAAGCTTTCTTT,CASSQDPGTGRTEAFF
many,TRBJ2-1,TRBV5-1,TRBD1,TGCGCCAGCAGCTCCCGGACAGGGGAGGATGAGCAGTTCTTC,CASSSRTGEDEQFF
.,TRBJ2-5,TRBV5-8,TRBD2,TGTGCCAGCAGACCTGGACTAGCGGGAGTTGGATTGGAGACCCAGTACTTC,CASRPGLAGVGLETQYF
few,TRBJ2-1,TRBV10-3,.,TGTGCCATCAGTGAGGGGGATCCGGAAAATGAGCAGTTCTTC,CAISEGDPENEQFF
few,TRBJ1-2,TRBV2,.,TGTGCCAGCATCTTGGAGGGTGTTTTCTATGGCTACACCTTC,CASILEGVFYGYTF
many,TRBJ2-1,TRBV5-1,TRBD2,TGCGCCAGCAGCCAACTAGCGGGAGGGTTCTACAATGAGCAGTTCTTC,CASSQLAGGFYNEQFF
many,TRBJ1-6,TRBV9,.,TGTGCCAGCAGCGTAGACGGGGCTCCTCATTCACCCCTCCACTTT,CASSVDGAPHSPLHF
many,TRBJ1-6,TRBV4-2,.,TGTGCCAGCAGCCAAGATTTGGGGGTTAATTCACCCCTCCACTTT,CASSQDLGVNSPLHF
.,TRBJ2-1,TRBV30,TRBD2,TGTGCCTGGACGGGTCTAGCGGGAGACAATGAGCAGTTCTTC,CAWTGLAGDNEQFF
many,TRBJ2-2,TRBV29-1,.,TGCAGCGTTGAGGAGGGGAACACCGGGGAGCTGTTTTTT,CSVEEGNTGELFF
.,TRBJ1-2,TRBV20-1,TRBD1,TGCAGTGCTAGAGATGCCCAGGGGGAGCACTATGGCTACACCTTC,CSARDAQGEHYGYTF
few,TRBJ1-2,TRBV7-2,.,TGTGCCAGCAGCCCACAGGGCGTCGACTATGGCTACACCTTC,CASSPQGVDYGYTF
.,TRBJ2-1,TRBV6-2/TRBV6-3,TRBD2,TGTGCCAGCAGTTACTCGTTACTAGCGGGAGACGCCTCCTACAATGAGCAGTTCTTC,CASSYSLLAGDASYNEQFF
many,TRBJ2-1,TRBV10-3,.,TGTGCCATCAGTGATAGTCAGAGCAATGAGCAGTTCTTC,CAISDSQSNEQFF
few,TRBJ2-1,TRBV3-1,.,TGTGCCAGCAGCCCCCCGGGGGCGGTCAATGAGCAGTTCTTC,CASSPPGAVNEQFF
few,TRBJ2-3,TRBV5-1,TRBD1,TGCGCCAGCAGCTTGGGGACAGGGGCTGGCACAGATACGCAGTATTTT,CASSLGTGAGTDTQYF
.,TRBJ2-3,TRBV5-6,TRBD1,TGTGCCAGCAGCGGAACAGGGGAGTCCAGGCCAGATACGCAGTATTTT,CASSGTGESRPDTQYF
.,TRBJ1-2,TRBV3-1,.,TGTGCCAGCAGCCAAGAAGCCAGGGTCTATGGCTACACCTTC,CASSQEARVYGYTF
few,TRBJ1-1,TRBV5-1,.,TGCGCCAGCAGCGCGGGCAGCGGCTTGAACACTGAAGCTTTCTTT,CASSAGSGLNTEAFF
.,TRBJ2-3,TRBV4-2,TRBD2,TGTGCCAGCAGCCAAGGAGGACTAGCGGGGGGGAATACGCAGTATTTT,CASSQGGLAGGNTQYF
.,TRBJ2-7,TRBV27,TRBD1,TGTGCCAGCAGTACGGACAGGGCGAATAACGAGCAGTACTTC,CASSTDRANNEQYF
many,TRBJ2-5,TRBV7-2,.,TGTGCCAGCAGCTCCAACCCTTTAGGGTCGGAGACCCAGTACTTC,CASSSNPLGSETQYF
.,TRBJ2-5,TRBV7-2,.,TGTGCCAGCAGCTTTCAGGGATGGGAGACCCAGTACTTC,CASSFQGWETQYF
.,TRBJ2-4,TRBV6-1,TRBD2,TGTGCCAGCACGGGGGGACTAGCGGGGGGGACCAAAAACATTCAGTACTTC,CASTGGLAGGTKNIQYF
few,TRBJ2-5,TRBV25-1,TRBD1,TGTGCCAGCAGTGAATATTTTTACAGGGGTATGGGTGAGGAGACCCAGTACTTC,CASSEYFYRGMGEETQYF
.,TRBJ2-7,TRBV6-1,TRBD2,TGTGCCAGCCTCGGCGGCGGGAGGGGCTACGAGCAGTACTTC,CASLGGGRGYEQYF
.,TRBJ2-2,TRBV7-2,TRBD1,TGTGCCAGCAAAGTCGGGACAGCGAACACCGGGGAGCTGTTTTTT,CASKVGTANTGELFF
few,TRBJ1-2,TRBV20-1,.,TGCAGTGCTAGGCGGGGGCAAGGTTACGGCTACACCTTC,CSARRGQGYGYTF
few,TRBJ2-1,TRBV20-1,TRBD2,TGCAGTGCTAGAGGGATAGCGGGAGGGCCTAGGGATGAGCAGTTCTTC,CSARGIAGGPRDEQFF
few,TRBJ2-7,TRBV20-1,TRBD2,TGCAGTGCAGAACTAGCGGGAGGCTACGAGCAGTACTTC,CSAELAGGYEQYF
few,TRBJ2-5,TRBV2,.,TGTGCCAGCAGAAAATTCCAGGGTGAAGAGACCCAGTACTTC,CASRKFQGEETQYF
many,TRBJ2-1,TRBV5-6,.,TGTGCCAGCAGCCCCACCGAGGGGGTTTCGGGCTCCTACAATGAGCAGTTCTTC,CASSPTEGVSGSYNEQFF
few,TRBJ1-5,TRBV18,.,TGTGCCAGCTCACCACTTAGGGCGGGGCAGCCCCAGCATTTT,CASSPLRAGQPQHF
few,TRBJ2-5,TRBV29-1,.,TGCAGCGTTGATTCCCAGAGCCAAGAGACCCAGTACTTC,CSVDSQSQETQYF
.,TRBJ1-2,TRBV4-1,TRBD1,TGCGCCAGCAGCTCCGGCTTTGGGGACAGGGAAGACTATGGCTACACCTTC,CASSSGFGDREDYGYTF
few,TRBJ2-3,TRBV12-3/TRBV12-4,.,TGTGCCAGTGTGGGCCCCTGGACAGATACGCAGTATTTT,CASVGPWTDTQYF
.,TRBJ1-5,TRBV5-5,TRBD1,TGTGCCAGCAGCAGGACAGGGGGAAGCAATCAGCCCCAGCATTTT,CASSRTGGSNQPQHF